A single sample is the source of the 31 T cell receptor beta chains below, sequenced in a study of T-cell memory formation after mild COVID-19. Each CDR3 protein gets one entry after TCRdb re-called the 5' RACE reads with MiXCR. The table includes 350,000 to 500,000 distinct CDR3 sequences, more than 20% detected once. The sample comprised PBMCs or a T cell subset sorted from them (not recorded which). The receptors here all came from an adult woman who had mild COVID-19 (a few samples of this study predate the infection). Cell type and time point are not known.

The chain combines TRBV7-2 with TRBJ2-5; either TRBD1 or TRBD2 may supply D (5 bases each). This CDR3 is built from 13 residues. The V end was cut by 6 bases, the J end by 1 base, with 9 bases between. Germline V gives CDR1 SGHTA, CDR2 FQGNSA. For the CDR3, the DNA is TGTGCCAGCAGTCCCGGGGCCCAAGAGACCCAGTACTTC. It yields the protein CASSPGAQETQYF.

The chain is built from TRBV24-1 and TRBJ2-4; tentative D call: TRBD2 (6 bases). Per germline, CDR1 KGHDR and CDR2 SFDVKD. V lost 2 bases to trimming and J lost 3 bases, with 13 bases between them. The CDR3 runs to 16 residues. The CDR3 DNA sequence: TGTGCCACCAGTGATTCTACGGGAGTGGTCAAAAACATTCAGTACTTC. Translation gives CATSDSTGVVKNIQYF.

In this sample, this clonotype turned up a few times. J is TRBJ2-5 and V is TRBV27; 7 bases are a match to TRBD1. Looked up from germline, CDR1 is MNHEY and CDR2 is SMNVEV (reference sequence). This CDR3 comprises 19 residues. V lost 0 bases and J lost 2; bases outside the gene matches: 15. Written as DNA, the CDR3 is TGTGCCAGCAGTTTATCGGCCACCTTTCCGAGACAGGGTCAAGAGACCCAGTACTTC. Translation gives CASSLSATFPRQGQETQYF.

This chain links TRBV15 with TRBJ2-7; unclear D gene. CDR3 length equals 13 residues. Germline-derived CDR1 and CDR2 are LNHNV and YYDKDF (reference sequence). V was pared by 1 base and J by 4 bases, with 8 bases between. The DNA for the CDR3 is TGTGCCACCAGCAGAGCCCAGGAGTACGAGCAGTACTTC. Protein: CATSRAQEYEQYF.

This clonotype was counted only a few times. This chain joins TRBV10-3 and TRBJ2-1; 7 nucleotides agree with TRBD1. Germline-derived CDR1 and CDR2 are ENHRY and SYGVKD. This CDR3 is 16 amino acids long. V lost 5 bases to trimming and J lost 7 bases; unmatched junction nucleotides: 14. CDR3 amino acids: CAISILTGRLRNEQFF. The CDR3 DNA reads as TGTGCCATCAGTATCCTGACAGGGCGTCTAAGAAATGAGCAGTTCTTC.

This clonotype occurred a few times. The V and J genes are TRBV24-1 and TRBJ2-7; D uncertain. The V end was cut by 8 bases, the J end by 2 bases, with 9 bases between. The length of the CDR3 is 12 residues. CDR1 is KGHDR and CDR2 is SFDVKD in the germline V gene. Here the CDR3 reads CATTAEPYEQYF. CDR3 nucleotide sequence: TGTGCCACCACGGCGGAGCCCTACGAGCAGTACTTC.

J is TRBJ1-2 and V is TRBV29-1; no reliable D call. In germline, CDR1 is SQVTM, CDR2 ANQGSEA. The length of the CDR3 is 11 residues. The V end was cut by 6 bases, the J end by 6 bases, with 11 bases between. The chain's CDR3 is CSVFGGDGYTF. DNA for the CDR3: TGCAGCGTGTTTGGCGGGGATGGCTACACCTTC.

The chain carries TRBV12-3 or TRBV12-4 and TRBJ1-1; D not resolved. Trimming took off 6 bases at V and 1 base at J, with 15 bases between the two ends. The CDR3 runs 15 residues. This CDR3 is CASRFSGGPNTEAFF. The CDR3 nucleotides are TGTGCCAGCAGGTTCTCCGGCGGTCCGAACACTGAAGCTTTCTTT.

V is TRBV19 and J is TRBJ2-2; 15 bases agree with TRBD2. CDR3 size: 16 residues. Germline V gene lookup returns CDR1 LNHDA and CDR2 SQIVND (reference sequence). Trimming took 6 bases from V and 5 from J; bases not matched to a gene: 4. The CDR3 loop reads CASRWTSGRGTGELFF. CDR3 bases: TGTGCCAGTAGGTGGACTAGCGGGAGGGGAACCGGGGAGCTGTTTTTT. Drawing the rest from reference TRBV19 and TRBJ2-2, the complete variable domain is DGGITQSPKYLFRKEGQNVTLSCEQNLNHDAMYWYRQDPGQGLRLIYYSQIVNDFQKGDIAEGYSVSREKKESFPLTVTSAQKNPTAFYLCASRWTSGRGTGELFFGEGSRLTVL.

The gene calls are TRBV5-1 and TRBJ2-1, with D possibly TRBD2 on 5 matching bases. Germline V gene data show CDR1 as SGHRS and CDR2 as YFSETQ. V dropped 2 bases and J dropped 11 bases, with 14 bases sitting between them. The CDR3 runs 13 residues. CDR3 protein: CASSLIFGEKQFF. The CDR3 bases are TGCGCCAGCAGCTTAATTTTTGGGGAGAAGCAGTTCTTC.

This clonotype showed up just a few times. The chain carries TRBV10-3 and TRBJ2-5; D is perhaps TRBD2 (5 bases). The CDR3 loop spans 13 amino acids. In germline, CDR1 is ENHRY, CDR2 SYGVKD. V was pared by 5 bases and J by 1 base, with 8 bases between. CDR3 region: CAISYSVQETQYF. Written as DNA, the CDR3 is TGTGCCATCAGTTATAGCGTCCAAGAGACCCAGTACTTC.

This clonotype has just a few counts. The chain carries TRBV11-3 and TRBJ2-1; D call uncertain. Germline loops: CDR1 SGHNT, CDR2 YENEEA. The CDR3 extends over 14 amino acids. V shed 4 bases and J shed 6 bases, with 13 bases lying between them. The CDR3 coding sequence is TGTGCCAGCAGCTCCCCGGCGGACCGCAATGAGCAGTTCTTC. Its translation: CASSSPADRNEQFF.

This clonotype was seen a handful of times. The chain joins TRBV4-3 to TRBJ2-7; 12 bases match TRBD1. Trimming at V came to 3 bases and at J to 3 bases, leaving 3 bases not matched to a gene. The CDR3 length is 15 residues. The germline V gene encodes CDR1 LGHNA and CDR2 YSLEER. The CDR3 DNA reads TGCGCCAGCAGCCAGGGGACAGGGGGCGACTACGAGCAGTACTTC. This translates into CASSQGTGGDYEQYF.

A few counts support this clonotype. The chain employs TRBV19 and TRBJ1-3; D remains unclear. The CDR3 covers 14 residues. From germline, CDR1 is LNHDA and CDR2 SQIVND (reference sequence). V was trimmed by 6 bases and J by 4 bases, leaving 13 bases between them. Written as DNA, the CDR3 is TGTGCCAGTAGCCGTTCTGGAAGAGGAAACACCATATATTTT. This translates into CASSRSGRGNTIYF.

This clonotype has a handful of counts. The chain is built from TRBV12-3 or TRBV12-4 and TRBJ2-3, with D unclear. Deletions cut 7 bases from V and 2 bases from J, with 7 bases between. The CDR3 is made up of 12 amino acids. The CDR3 nucleotides read TGTGCCAGCACTGGGAACACAGATACGCAGTATTTT. Translated, it gives CASTGNTDTQYF.

This chain joins TRBV6-5 and TRBJ2-4; D gene unclear. CDR1 and CDR2 (germline): MNHEY, SVGAGI. Trimming cost V 1 base and J 8 bases, with 9 bases left between them. CDR3 length: 13 amino acids. The CDR3 region is CASSYYSFDIQYF. CDR3 in DNA: TGTGCCAGCAGTTACTACAGTTTCGACATTCAGTACTTC.

V and J are TRBV6-2 or TRBV6-3 and TRBJ2-7, with a tentative D call TRBD2 (5 bases). Germline V gene sequence: CDR1 MNHEY, CDR2 SVGEGT. Trimming removed 3 bases from V and 4 bases from J, with 10 bases in between. The CDR3 length is 13 residues. The DNA for the CDR3 is TGTGCCAGCAGTTATTTGTCGGGGTACGAGCAGTACTTC. Translating it yields CASSYLSGYEQYF.

This clonotype was detected only a few times. The rearrangement uses TRBV20-1 and TRBJ1-3; TRBD1 aligns across 8 bases. From germline, CDR1 is DFQATT and CDR2 SNEGSKA (reference sequence). The ends lost 5 bases at V and 0 bases at J; junction bases unmatched: 12. The CDR3 is made up of 17 amino acids. The CDR3 region is CSASSWTGPSSGNTIYF. DNA for the CDR3: TGCAGTGCTTCCTCTTGGACAGGGCCTTCCTCTGGAAACACCATATATTTT.

This clonotype was observed a few times. The gene calls are TRBV20-1 and TRBJ2-7, with D perhaps matching TRBD1 or TRBD2 (6 bases each). Between the trimmed V and J ends, which lost 6 bases and 6 bases, there was a span of 24 bases. Germline V lookup: CDR1 DFQATT, CDR2 SNEGSKA (reference sequence). The CDR3 is made up of 15 amino acids. The CDR3 nucleotides are TGCAGTGCGGTCGAAGGGGGAGGAGAAGGGCTCGAGCAGTACTTC. As protein: CSAVEGGGEGLEQYF.

This clonotype was counted a few times. The V call is TRBV20-1, the J call TRBJ1-1; 8 bases are shared with TRBD1. This CDR3 has 14 residues. V dropped 4 bases and J dropped 4; count of bases not matched to a gene: 8. Germline V gene lookup returns CDR1 DFQATT and CDR2 SNEGSKA (reference sequence). CDR3 nucleotides: TGCAGTGCTACAGGGGGCACCGTACTCACTGAAGCTTTCTTT. Translating gives CSATGGTVLTEAFF.

This chain connects TRBV6-1 to TRBJ1-2, with 8 nucleotides matching TRBD1. Germline V lookup: CDR1 MNHNS, CDR2 SASEGT. The junction had 9 bases not matched to a gene; V was cut back by 10 bases and J by 2 bases. The CDR3 spans 14 residues. The CDR3 here is CAILRTGTNYGYTF. The CDR3 DNA is TGTGCCATCCTGAGGACAGGGACGAACTATGGCTACACCTTC.

For the CDR3, the DNA is TGTGCTAGTGCCCTTCAACCTCGAGGGGGAAGATCCTACGAGCAGTACTTC. The encoded protein is CASALQPRGGRSYEQYF. V gene TRBV12-5 combines with J gene TRBJ2-7, with a tentative D call TRBD1 (6 bases). Trimming shortened V by 7 bases and J by 1 base, and 23 bases separated the two germline ends. This CDR3 spans 17 amino acids. The germline V gene has CDR1 LGHNT and CDR2 FRNRAP.

This clonotype was picked up a small number of times. The J gene is TRBJ1-6, the V gene TRBV7-2, with TRBD1 matching 9 bases. This CDR3 spans 14 amino acids. After removal of 3 bases from V and 8 bases from J, the junction contained 2 bases not matched to a gene. Germline CDR1 and CDR2: SGHTA and FQGNSA. The CDR3 here is CASSLDRGYSPLHF. The CDR3 DNA follows: TGTGCCAGCAGCTTGGACAGGGGATATTCACCCCTCCACTTT.

This clonotype came up many times. The rearrangement joins TRBV7-9 to TRBJ1-2; D gene ambiguous. This CDR3 has 14 residues. Trimming pared 3 bases from V and 2 bases from J, leaving 10 bases between. CDR1 is SEHNR, CDR2 FQNEAQ, per germline (reference sequence). This CDR3 is CASSFGLENYGYTF. The CDR3 DNA sequence: TGTGCCAGCAGCTTCGGATTAGAAAACTATGGCTACACCTTC.

The chain recombines TRBV7-9 with TRBJ2-7, with TRBD2 matching 13 bases. Germline trimming cut 1 base from V and 6 bases from J; bases unmatched to any gene: 3. Germline-derived CDR1 and CDR2 are SEHNR and FQNEAQ (reference sequence). The CDR3 totals 15 residues. The CDR3 DNA reads as TGTGCCAGCAGCTTAGAACTAGCGGGAGGGGGCGAGCAGTACTTC. This translates into CASSLELAGGGEQYF.

In DNA, the CDR3 is TGTGCCAGCAGGAAGACAGGGCTGGGGGTCGCTGAAGCTTTCTTT. Translation: CASRKTGLGVAEAFF. This sequence joins TRBV12-3 or TRBV12-4 and TRBJ1-1; 7 bases agree with TRBD1. V lost 6 bases to trimming and J lost 6 bases; unmatched junction nucleotides: 13. CDR3 size: 15 residues.

Only a few counts were recorded for this clonotype. The rearrangement links TRBV20-1 to TRBJ2-5; 8 bases match TRBD1. Germline-derived CDR1 and CDR2 are DFQATT and SNEGSKA (reference sequence). The CDR3 is made up of 14 amino acids. After removal of 6 bases from V and 0 bases from J, the junction contained 6 bases not matched to a gene. The CDR3 nucleotides read TGCAGTGCCACGGACAGGGTATACCAAGAGACCCAGTACTTC. Encoded protein: CSATDRVYQETQYF.

This clonotype was seen more than once but under ten times. The J gene is TRBJ2-7, the V gene TRBV9, with TRBD2 as a possible D gene (7 bases). The CDR3 totals 15 residues. Trimming stripped 1 base from V and 1 base from J, with 12 bases between. Germline CDR1 is SGDLS and CDR2 is YYNGEE. DNA of the CDR3: TGTGCCAGCAGCGTATTAGGGGGGGCATCCTACGAGCAGTACTTC. Translation: CASSVLGGASYEQYF.

There are a few counts of this clonotype. V usage is TRBV13 and J usage is TRBJ2-5; no firm D call. The CDR3 spans 16 residues. V lost 4 bases and J lost 5, with 20 bases in between. The germline CDR1 and CDR2 sequences are PRHDT and FYEKMQ (reference sequence). CDR3 sequence (DNA): TGTGCCAGCAGCTCATCCGGGTACTCCCCTCGGGAGACCCAGTACTTC. As protein: CASSSSGYSPRETQYF.

This clonotype was seen a few times. The rearrangement uses TRBV11-1 and TRBJ2-2; 10 bases fit TRBD2. The germline CDR1 and CDR2 sequences are SGHAT and FQDESV (reference sequence). The CDR3 has 17 amino acids. V lost 2 bases to trimming and J lost 0 bases; unmatched junction nucleotides: 3. CDR3 in DNA: TGTGCCAGCAGCTTACAACTAGCGGGAACGAACACCGGGGAGCTGTTTTTT. This gives the protein CASSLQLAGTNTGELFF.

The genes are TRBV6-4 and TRBJ1-2, with TRBD1 identical over 8 bases. The germline V gene has CDR1 MRHNA and CDR2 SNTAGT. V was pared by 6 bases and J by 6 bases, with 9 bases of the junction left unmatched. This CDR3 is 14 amino acids long. CDR3: CASRKGQGSHGYTF. In DNA, the CDR3 is TGTGCCAGCAGAAAAGGACAGGGCTCGCATGGCTACACCTTC.